This T cell receptor (beta chain) was sequenced in a study of control samples from healthy donors and cancer patients. Assay: immunoSEQ multiplex PCR; the TCRdb copy retains only in-frame clones and omits some. The sample shows tens of thousands of clones, about 90% of them seen only once. Trimming removed 5 bases at V and 1 base at J, with 8 bases between. This CDR3 comprises 14 residues. From germline, CDR1 is SGHTA and CDR2 FQGNSA. J is TRBJ2-2 and V is TRBV7-2; D may be TRBD1 (5 bases). Specimen: PBMCs. The clonotype was recovered from a woman between 55 and 75 years old with head and neck cancer. CDR3 nucleotides: TGTGCCAGCAGCGTTACAGGGAACACCGGGGAGCTGTTTTTT. This encodes CASSVTGNTGELFF.